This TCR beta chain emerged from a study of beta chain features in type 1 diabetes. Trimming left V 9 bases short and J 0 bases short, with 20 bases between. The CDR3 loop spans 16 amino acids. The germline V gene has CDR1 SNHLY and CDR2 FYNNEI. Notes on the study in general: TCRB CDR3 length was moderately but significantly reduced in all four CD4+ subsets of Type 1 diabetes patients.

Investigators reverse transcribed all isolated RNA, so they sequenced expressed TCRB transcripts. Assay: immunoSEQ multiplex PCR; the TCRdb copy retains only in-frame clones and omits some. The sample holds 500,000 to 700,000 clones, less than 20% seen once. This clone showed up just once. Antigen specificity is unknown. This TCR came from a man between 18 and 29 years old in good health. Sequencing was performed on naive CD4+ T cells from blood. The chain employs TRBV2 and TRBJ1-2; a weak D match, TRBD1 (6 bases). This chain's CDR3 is CAREGRGAPTNYGYTF. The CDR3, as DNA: TGTGCCAGGGAGGGTCGGGGGGCCCCAACTAACTATGGCTACACCTTC.